This T cell receptor (beta chain) stems from a study of shared clonotypes between healthy human individuals. Donors, healthy HIV-negative adults, lacked recent acute infections or vaccinations. Study-wide results and limits: Compared with clonotypes that all four donors shared, non-shared clonotypes had lower generation probabilities. Sorted-subset sequencing was shown by rarefaction to be incomplete despite large depth.

CDR3 length: 15 residues. The V end was cut by 4 bases, the J end by 0 bases, with 7 bases between. Per the germline V gene, CDR1 is WSHSY and CDR2 is SAAADI. The table came from immunoSEQ multiplex PCR; TCRdb's copy has only in-frame clones and leaves some out. The sample yields some 2,100,000 clones, 90% to 97% seen once. This clone was seen only once. Its target is unknown. The sequence came from a man aged 18-30 years in good health. V and J are TRBV10-2 and TRBJ2-6; D is ambiguous. The sequenced sample consisted of naive CD4+ T cells sorted from blood. The subset was: CD45RA+ positively selected. In DNA, the CDR3 is TGCGCCAGCAGTGTAACCCTCTCTGGGGCCAACGTCCTGACTTTC. Residues: CASSVTLSGANVLTF.